What follows are 8 T cell receptor beta chains derived from one specimen sequenced in a study of CD8+ T cells in alopecia areata. Investigators isolated RNA and reverse transcribed it into cDNA to act as the sequencing template. This table comes from immunoSEQ multiplex PCR, and its TCRdb copy is limited to in-frame clones, with some not included. The data contain about 300,000 clones, 55% to 75% of them singletons. Indicated treatment: oral pan-JAK inhibitor, 5-10 mg twice daily. The sample consisted of CD4+ T cells sorted from blood, taken at week 24, from a patient treated with tofacitinib. The receptors originated from a human donor with alopecia areata.

V gene TRBV6-1 combines with J gene TRBJ2-2; the D gene is possibly TRBD2 (5 bases). Germline V gene data show CDR1 as MNHNS and CDR2 as SASEGT. The V end was cut by 4 bases, the J end by 6 bases, with 12 bases between. The CDR3 totals 14 residues. The CDR3 DNA sequence: TGTGCCAGCAGTGCAACCCCGGAGGCCGGGGAGCTGTTTTTT. Amino acids: CASSATPEAGELFF.

V and J are TRBV5-6 and TRBJ2-7; D is uncertain. CDR1 and CDR2 (germline): SGHDT, YYEEEE. The CDR3 consists of 11 residues. V gave up 4 bases and J gave up 5 bases, with 7 bases separating them. CDR3 protein: CASSAANEQYF. CDR3 bases: TGTGCCAGCAGCGCCGCGAACGAGCAGTACTTC.

This clone has only a few counts. The chain employs TRBV15 and TRBJ2-5; TRBD2 agrees at 7 bases. V was clipped by 0 bases and J by 1 base; unmatched bases: 17. In germline, CDR1 is LNHNV, CDR2 YYDKDF (reference sequence). This CDR3 has 20 residues. The CDR3 spells CATSRDLIGVGGGPQETQYF. The CDR3, as DNA: TGTGCCACCAGCAGAGATCTTATTGGCGTGGGCGGGGGTCCCCAAGAGACCCAGTACTTC.

For the CDR3, the DNA is TGCAGCGGAGGGGAACAAGAGACCCAGTACTTC. Protein: CSGGEQETQYF. The rearrangement links TRBV29-1 to TRBJ2-5; D is perhaps TRBD1 or TRBD2 (5 bases each). CDR3 size: 11 residues. Germline V gene sequence: CDR1 SQVTM, CDR2 ANQGSEA. V was pared by 7 bases and J by 2 bases, with 8 bases between.

Remarks on this clone: The junction departs from the called germline gene at one end, perhaps through a read error. The J gene is TRBJ2-5, the V gene TRBV2, with 9 bases lining up with TRBD1. The germline V gene has CDR1 SNHLY and CDR2 FYNNEI. The CDR3 contains 11 residues. The CDR3 protein is CASRDPGQGDF. For the CDR3, the DNA is TGTGCCAGCAGGGACCCGGGACAGGGCGACTTC.

V gene TRBV30 combines with J gene TRBJ1-2; D uncertain. Germline V CDR1 and CDR2: GTSNPN, SVGIG (reference sequence). The CDR3 runs 11 residues. Trimming removed 8 bases from V and 4 bases from J, with 11 bases in between. CDR3 sequence (DNA): TGTGCCCGCGAAAGAAGCTATGGCTACACCTTC. Its protein is CARERSYGYTF.

This clone occurred once. The chain couples TRBV30 to TRBJ1-2; no definite D call. The germline V and J ends were trimmed by 6 bases and 5 bases, with 10 bases remaining between them. The V gene's germline CDR1 is GTSNPN and CDR2 SVGIG (reference sequence). The CDR3 totals 11 residues. Here the CDR3 DNA reads TGTGCCTGCCAACCGGGGTATGGCTACACCTTC. It is translated as CACQPGYGYTF.

This clone was seen at least ten times. The chain uses TRBV7-2 and TRBJ1-2, with D uncertain. V was trimmed by 5 bases and J by 4 bases, leaving 11 bases between them. Per the germline V gene, CDR1 is SGHTA and CDR2 is FQGNSA. The CDR3 loop spans 13 amino acids. CDR3 protein: CASSLGLGYGYTF. The CDR3, as DNA: TGTGCCAGCAGCCTGGGTCTCGGCTATGGCTACACCTTC.